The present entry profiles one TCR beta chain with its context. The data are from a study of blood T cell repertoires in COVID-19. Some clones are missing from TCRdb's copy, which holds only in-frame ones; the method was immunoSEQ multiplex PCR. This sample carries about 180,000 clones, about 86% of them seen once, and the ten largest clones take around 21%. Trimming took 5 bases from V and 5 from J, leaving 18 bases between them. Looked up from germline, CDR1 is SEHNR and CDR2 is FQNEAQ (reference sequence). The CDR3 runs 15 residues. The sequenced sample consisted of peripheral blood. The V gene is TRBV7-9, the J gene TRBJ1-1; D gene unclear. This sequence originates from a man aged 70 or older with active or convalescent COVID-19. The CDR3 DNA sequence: TGTGCCAGCAGCCCTTTTGACCGGGGAAAGACTGAAGCTTTCTTT. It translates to CASSPFDRGKTEAFF.